The clone carrying this TCR beta chain occurred once. What it recognizes is unknown. In germline, CDR1 is SGHNT, CDR2 YENEEA. This CDR3 comprises 16 residues. Trimming took 5 bases from V and 3 from J; bases not matched to a gene: 12. This record belongs to a study of cytomegalovirus exposure and HLA in healthy donors. For the study at large: Genetic ancestry analysis placed approximately 78% of the 398 donors that were genotyped in the Caucasian-associated cluster. General study results and limits: Donors belonging to an Asian-associated ancestry cluster reportedly showed fewer N-insertions in productive TCRs than the approximately 670-donor mean, according to what a later analysis found.

In the PCR, 60 Vbeta and 13 Jbeta primers were used. Only in-frame clones appear in the TCRdb table, and some are missing; sequencing was by immunoSEQ multiplex PCR. The sample yields roughly 150,000 clones, roughly 85% seen once. The chain is built from TRBV11-3 and TRBJ2-5; 7 bases align to TRBD2. Sequenced input: PBMCs. This receptor was identified in a man in his thirties or forties in good health and CMV-seropositive. The DNA of the CDR3 is TGTGCCAGCAGCCCTGGGCGCAGCCTAGCGGAAGAGACCCAGTACTTC. It codes for CASSPGRSLAEETQYF.